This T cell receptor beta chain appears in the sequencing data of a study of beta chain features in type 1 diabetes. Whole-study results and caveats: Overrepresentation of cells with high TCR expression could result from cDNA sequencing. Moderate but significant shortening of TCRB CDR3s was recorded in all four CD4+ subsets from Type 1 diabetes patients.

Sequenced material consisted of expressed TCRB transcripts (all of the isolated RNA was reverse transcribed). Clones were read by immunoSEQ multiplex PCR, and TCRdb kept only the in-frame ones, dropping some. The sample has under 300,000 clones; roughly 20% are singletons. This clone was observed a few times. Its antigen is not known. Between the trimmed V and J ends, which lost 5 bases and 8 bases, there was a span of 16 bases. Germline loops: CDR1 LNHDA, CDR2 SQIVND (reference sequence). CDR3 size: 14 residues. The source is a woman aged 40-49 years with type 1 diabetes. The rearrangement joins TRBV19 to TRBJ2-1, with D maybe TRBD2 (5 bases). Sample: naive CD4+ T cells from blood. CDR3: CASSVTNLGYEQFF. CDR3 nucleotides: TGTGCCAGTAGTGTGACTAATTTGGGCTATGAGCAGTTCTTC.